This TCR beta chain was sequenced for a study of beta chain features in type 1 diabetes. Study-wide context: Patients looked much like healthy donors when it came to age, gender and cell yields. Study results and limitations: Across all four CD4+ subsets, people with type 1 diabetes showed modestly shorter TCRB CDR3s. PCR might favor shorter templates, but any such skew would affect patients and controls equally. A definitive answer on HLA type influencing TCRB rearrangement was not reached here.

This clone was seen a handful of times. Its antigen remains unknown. Reverse transcription of all isolated RNA meant that expressed TCRB transcripts were sequenced. The assay was immunoSEQ multiplex PCR, and TCRdb's table has in-frame clones only and misses some. The data show some 350,000 clones, about 13% seen once. The sequenced sample was naive CD4+ T cells from blood. The origin of this receptor is a woman younger than 35 with type 1 diabetes.

The CDR3 is CATSRGTSGYEQYV. DNA of the CDR3: TGTGCCACCAGCAGAGGAACTAGCGGGTACGAGCAGTACGTC. The chain links TRBV15 to TRBJ2-7; 9 bases line up with TRBD2. The CDR3 is 14 residues long. The J segment lost 4 bases and the V segment lost 1 base, leaving 2 bases of the junction unmatched. Germline lookup yields CDR1 LNHNV and CDR2 YYDKDF (reference sequence).